The clone carrying this TCR beta chain was detected many times. Its antigen remains unknown. Patients were excluded because of uncontrolled infection, other autoimmune disease, pregnancy or lactation. Diagnosis rested on symptoms, serum thyroxine and TRAb, thyroid ultrasound, and orbital computed tomography. This specimen belongs to a study of T cells in Graves' hyperthyroidism and ophthalmopathy. Overall study findings and caveats: Through a model of 13 V-J features, ophthalmopathy was separated from stable hyperthyroidism.

The CDR3 is 14 amino acids. Germline assignment: CDR1 MDHEN and CDR2 SYDVKM. The J segment lost 5 bases and the V segment lost 1 base, leaving 4 bases of the junction unmatched. Regions amplified from RNA transcripts were the TCR beta CDR3 regions. First-round RT-PCR of the TCR CDR3 relied on the HTBI primer set. TCRdb re-called the multiplex PCR reads with MiXCR, one entry per CDR3 protein. This table holds about 410,000 distinct CDR3 sequences, over 12% found once. Material for sequencing was blood. The rearrangement joins TRBV28 to TRBJ1-2; 7 nucleotides align to TRBD1. This receptor was taken from a man between 18 and 35 years old with Graves' ophthalmopathy. CDR3 sequence: CASSLSGQFYGYTF. DNA for the CDR3: TGTGCCAGCAGTTTATCGGGACAGTTTTATGGCTACACCTTC.